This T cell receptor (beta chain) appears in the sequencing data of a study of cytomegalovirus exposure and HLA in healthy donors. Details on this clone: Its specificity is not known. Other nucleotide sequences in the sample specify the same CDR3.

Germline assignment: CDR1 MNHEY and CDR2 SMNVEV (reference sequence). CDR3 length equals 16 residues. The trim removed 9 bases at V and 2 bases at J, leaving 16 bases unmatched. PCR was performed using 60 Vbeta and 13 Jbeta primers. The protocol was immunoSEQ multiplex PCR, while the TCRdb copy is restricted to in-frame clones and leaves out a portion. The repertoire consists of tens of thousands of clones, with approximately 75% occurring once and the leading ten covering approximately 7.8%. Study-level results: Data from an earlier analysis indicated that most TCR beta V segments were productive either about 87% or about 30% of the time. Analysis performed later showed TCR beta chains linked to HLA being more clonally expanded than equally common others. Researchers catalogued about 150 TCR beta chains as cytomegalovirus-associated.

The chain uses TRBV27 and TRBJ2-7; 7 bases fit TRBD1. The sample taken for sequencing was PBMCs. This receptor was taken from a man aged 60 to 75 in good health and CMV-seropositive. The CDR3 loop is CASSPNRDSAPYEQYF. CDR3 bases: TGTGCCAGTAGTCCCAACCGGGACAGCGCGCCCTACGAGCAGTACTTC.